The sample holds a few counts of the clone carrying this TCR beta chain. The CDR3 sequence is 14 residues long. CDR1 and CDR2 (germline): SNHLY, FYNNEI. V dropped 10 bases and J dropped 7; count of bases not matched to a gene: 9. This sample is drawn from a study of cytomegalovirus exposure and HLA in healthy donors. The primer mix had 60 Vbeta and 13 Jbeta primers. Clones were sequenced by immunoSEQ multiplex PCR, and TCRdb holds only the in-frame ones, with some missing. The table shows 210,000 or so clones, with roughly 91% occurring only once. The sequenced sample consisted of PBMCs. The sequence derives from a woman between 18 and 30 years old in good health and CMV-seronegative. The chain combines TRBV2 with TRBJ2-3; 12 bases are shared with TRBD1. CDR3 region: CAIGKGQGAYTQYF. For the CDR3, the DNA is TGTGCCATAGGCAAGGGACAGGGGGCTTATACGCAGTATTTT.